Shown below are 28 T cell receptor beta chains from a single sample sequenced in a study of beta chain features in type 1 diabetes. All of the isolated RNA was reverse transcribed, so expressed TCRB transcripts were sequenced. Sequenced by immunoSEQ multiplex PCR; TCRdb stores in-frame clones only, minus some. The sample contains around 300,000 clones, approximately 8.1% of which appear only once. Sequencing used central memory CD4+ T cells from blood. The receptors here all came from a woman in her late teens or twenties in good health.

The chain is built from TRBV30 and TRBJ2-7; 9 bases are a match to TRBD1. V trimming: 5 bases; J trimming: 3 bases; junction bases outside the gene matches: 11. The CDR3 loop spans 15 amino acids. CDR1 is GTSNPN and CDR2 is SVGIG in the germline V gene (reference sequence). CDR3 DNA sequence: TGTGCCTGGGACGGCGGGGACAGGGACTACTACGAGCAGTACTTC. Protein sequence: CAWDGGDRDYYEQYF.

This clone was counted only a few times. The J gene is TRBJ1-1, the V gene TRBV18, with no clear D. The CDR3 loop spans 16 amino acids. V was clipped by 2 bases and J by 0 bases, with 13 bases between them. Germline V gene data show CDR1 as KGHSH and CDR2 as LQKENI. The CDR3 bases are TGTGCCAGCTCACCATTGAGCCAAACTGTGAACACTGAAGCTTTCTTT. Encoded protein: CASSPLSQTVNTEAFF.

This clone was seen a handful of times. The CDR3 here is CASGSGTSDEQFF. The CDR3 nucleotides are TGTGCTAGTGGATCCGGGACTAGCGATGAGCAGTTCTTC. The chain is built from TRBV12-5 and TRBJ2-1; 10 bases map to TRBD2. After removal of 6 bases from V and 8 bases from J, the junction contained 4 bases not matched to a gene. Germline CDR1 LGHNT, CDR2 FRNRAP. The CDR3 is made up of 13 amino acids.

The chain recombines TRBV7-6 with TRBJ2-2; 7 bases align to TRBD2. This CDR3 is built from 16 residues. Germline V gives CDR1 SGHVS, CDR2 FNYEAQ. J was trimmed by 1 base and V by 4 bases; bases with no gene match: 6. CDR3 DNA: TGTGCCAGCAGCTATCAAGCGGGGCTGAACACCGGGGAGCTGTTTTTT. Residues: CASSYQAGLNTGELFF.

The chain uses TRBV4-1 and TRBJ2-1; perhaps TRBD2 as D (6 bases). The CDR3 contains 14 residues. Looked up from germline, CDR1 is MGHRA and CDR2 is YSYEKL. V lost 4 bases, J lost 8 bases, and 15 bases lay in between. As DNA, the CDR3 is TGCGCCAGCAGCCGGGGGGAAGGGGACCATGAGCAGTTCTTC. Its protein is CASSRGEGDHEQFF.

This chain links TRBV29-1 with TRBJ2-7; maybe TRBD2 (6 bases). The CDR3 loop spans 15 amino acids. The V end lost 4 bases, the J end lost 3 bases, and 19 bases lay between the germline ends. From germline, CDR1 is SQVTM and CDR2 ANQGSEA. The CDR3 DNA reads TGCAGCGTTGGATTTAGCGGAATCCTTTGCTACGAGCAGTACTTC. The encoded protein is CSVGFSGILCYEQYF.

In the case of this clone: Other DNA sequences in the sample encode the same CDR3. The CDR3 sequence is CASSPTGLQETQYF. The CDR3 DNA follows: TGTGCCAGCAGCCCCACCGGGCTACAAGAGACCCAGTACTTC. The chain has TRBV7-8 and TRBJ2-5; D remains unclear. Trimming removed 5 bases at V and 2 bases at J, with 12 bases between. Germline-derived CDR1 and CDR2 are SGHVS and FQNEAQ. The CDR3 extends over 14 amino acids.

The V and J genes are TRBV7-2 and TRBJ1-1, with a weak D call TRBD1 (5 bases). Germline values: CDR1 SGHTA, CDR2 FQGNSA. This CDR3 contains 13 residues. V shed 6 bases and J shed 9 bases, with 17 bases lying between them. CDR3 sequence: CASSYDSLLQAFF. CDR3 DNA sequence: TGTGCCAGCAGTTACGACAGTCTGTTGCAAGCTTTCTTT.

The chain has TRBV2 and TRBJ1-1; possibly TRBD1 for D (5 bases). The CDR3 sequence is 14 residues long. Looked up from germline, CDR1 is SNHLY and CDR2 is FYNNEI. V was shortened by 8 bases and J by 1 base, with 14 bases between the two germline ends. CDR3 in amino acids: CASGMRTQNTEAFF. Written as DNA, the CDR3 is TGTGCCAGCGGTATGCGGACACAGAACACTGAAGCTTTCTTT.

This clone was seen only a few times. The gene calls are TRBV10-3 and TRBJ1-5, with unresolved D. Trimming removed 3 bases from V and 0 bases from J, with 9 bases in between. Germline V lookup: CDR1 ENHRY, CDR2 SYGVKD. The CDR3 covers 15 residues. The CDR3 loop is CAISDAQRSNQPQHF. CDR3 nucleotides: TGTGCCATCAGTGACGCCCAGCGTAGCAATCAGCCCCAGCATTTT.

This clone has just a few counts. The chain employs TRBV6-6 and TRBJ2-7; D is unclear. V was pared by 6 bases and J by 0 bases, with 12 bases between. The CDR3 has 14 residues. The germline V gene has CDR1 MNHNY and CDR2 SVGAGI (reference sequence). CDR3 sequence (DNA): TGTGCCAGCAGCCGATCCTACAGCTCCTACGAGCAGTACGTC. This codes for CASSRSYSSYEQYV.

This clone appeared many times. The rearrangement joins TRBV5-1 to TRBJ2-7; TRBD1 is a possible D gene (7 bases). V was cut by 5 bases and J by 5 bases, with 14 bases left in between. CDR3 length: 13 residues. Germline loops: CDR1 SGHRS, CDR2 YFSETQ. The CDR3 here is CASSFDREDEQYF. The CDR3 nucleotides read TGCGCCAGCAGTTTCGACAGGGAGGACGAGCAGTACTTC.

This chain joins TRBV7-2 and TRBJ2-5, with 7 bases matching TRBD2. Germline values: CDR1 SGHTA, CDR2 FQGNSA. V was clipped by 6 bases and J by 6 bases; unmatched bases: 7. This CDR3 region has 13 residues. DNA for the CDR3: TGTGCCAGCAGTATAGCGGGTCCGAAGACCCAGTACTTC. Translated: CASSIAGPKTQYF.

This clone was recorded a few times. This sequence joins TRBV28 and TRBJ1-2; D call uncertain. CDR3 length: 12 amino acids. Germline-derived CDR1 and CDR2 are MDHEN and SYDVKM. The V end lost 4 bases, the J end lost 3 bases, and 6 bases lay between the germline ends. The CDR3 region is CASSSAHYGYTF. As DNA, the CDR3 is TGTGCCAGCAGTTCGGCTCACTATGGCTACACCTTC.

The sample holds many counts of this clone. V usage is TRBV2 and J usage is TRBJ2-2; TRBD1 aligns across 8 bases. Germline V gene lookup returns CDR1 SNHLY and CDR2 FYNNEI. This CDR3 is built from 14 residues. V was clipped by 8 bases and J by 5 bases; unmatched bases: 7. The CDR3 loop is CASVEQGETGELFF. CDR3 sequence (DNA): TGTGCCAGCGTAGAACAGGGGGAGACCGGGGAGCTGTTTTTT. Full variable domain (outside the CDR3, taken from reference TRBV2 and TRBJ2-2): EPEVTQTPSHQVTQMGQEVILRCVPISNHLYFYWYRQILGQKVEFLVSFYNNEISEKSEIFDDQFSVERPDGSNFTLKIRSTKLEDSAMYFCASVEQGETGELFFGEGSRLTVL.

The chain recombines TRBV27 with TRBJ1-6, with 7 positions matching TRBD1. V lost 7 bases and J lost 1; bases outside the gene matches: 7. The V gene's germline CDR1 is MNHEY and CDR2 SMNVEV (reference sequence). CDR3 length: 16 amino acids. For the CDR3, the DNA is TGTGCCAGCAAAGGAGGGGGCGGATCCTATAATTCACCCCTCCACTTT. Protein product: CASKGGGGSYNSPLHF.

This clone was detected many times. CDR3 sequence: CASSQTWGVGEQYV. DNA of the CDR3: TGTGCCAGCTCACAAACCTGGGGGGTTGGCGAGCAGTACGTC. The rearrangement uses TRBV18 and TRBJ2-7; D is perhaps TRBD2 (6 bases). The CDR3 length is 14 residues. The ends were cut back, 4 bases at V and 6 bases at J, with 16 bases in the middle. CDR1 is KGHSH, CDR2 LQKENI, per germline.

The chain combines TRBV19 with TRBJ2-2; 13 bases are shared with TRBD2. The ends lost 5 bases at V and 7 bases at J; junction bases unmatched: 7. CDR1 and CDR2 from the germline V gene are LNHDA and SQIVND (reference sequence). This CDR3 is built from 16 residues. The CDR3, as DNA: TGTGCCAGTAGTGACGGGGGACTAGCGGGACGCGGGGAGCTGTTTTTT. It encodes CASSDGGLAGRGELFF.

A few counts support this clone. The gene calls are TRBV11-3 and TRBJ2-5, with 7 bases identical to TRBD2. The germline V gene has CDR1 SGHNT and CDR2 YENEEA. This CDR3 spans 15 amino acids. V lost 5 bases, J lost 5 bases, and 11 bases stayed unmatched. The CDR3 nucleotides are TGTGCCAGCAGCCCTGGTAACGGGGGGAGGGAGACCCAGTACTTC. Its translation is CASSPGNGGRETQYF.

This chain uses TRBV19 with TRBJ2-1; 8 bases align to TRBD1. The CDR3 contains 15 residues. Germline-derived CDR1 and CDR2 are LNHDA and SQIVND (reference sequence). Losses at the gene ends were 3 bases for V and 10 bases for J; bases not matched to a gene: 11. The CDR3 DNA follows: TGTGCCAGTAGTATGGGGAACAGGGGGGTGGGAGAGCAGTTCTTC. Amino acid sequence: CASSMGNRGVGEQFF.

This rearrangement joins TRBV7-9 to TRBJ2-5; D may be TRBD1 (5 bases). Looked up from germline, CDR1 is SEHNR and CDR2 is FQNEAQ (reference sequence). V was clipped by 0 bases and J by 0 bases, with 8 bases between them. This CDR3 contains 15 residues. The CDR3 nucleotides are TGTGCCAGCAGCTTAGCGACAGTGAACCAAGAGACCCAGTACTTC. Its protein is CASSLATVNQETQYF.

The V gene is TRBV7-3, the J gene TRBJ2-5, with a weak D call TRBD1 (7 bases). The CDR3 extends over 15 amino acids. The V end was cut by 5 bases, the J end by 7 bases, with 20 bases between. Germline V gene sequence: CDR1 SGHTA, CDR2 FQGTGA. CDR3 nucleotides: TGTGCCAGCAGCCCGGGACAGTACGAGGGGGGGACCCAGTACTTC. Residues: CASSPGQYEGGTQYF.

The chain is built from TRBV19 and TRBJ2-1, with 7 bases identical to TRBD2. The germline V gene has CDR1 LNHDA and CDR2 SQIVND (reference sequence). The CDR3 totals 14 residues. V trimming: 7 bases; J trimming: 1 base; junction bases outside the gene matches: 4. CDR3 bases: TGTGCCAGTAACCTAGCGGCATCCTACAATGAGCAGTTCTTC. It translates to CASNLAASYNEQFF.

This clone has more than one count but fewer than ten. V usage is TRBV28 and J usage is TRBJ2-5; perhaps TRBD2 as D (5 bases). The germline CDR1 and CDR2 sequences are MDHEN and SYDVKM. The V gene lost 6 bases and the J gene lost 5 bases, with 16 bases spanning the gap. This CDR3 has 14 residues. The CDR3, as DNA: TGTGCCAGCAGCCCAAGGTCCGGCGGGGAGACCCAGTACTTC. Translated, it gives CASSPRSGGETQYF.

The gene calls are TRBV4-1 and TRBJ1-2; 8 bases align to TRBD1. The germline V gene has CDR1 MGHRA and CDR2 YSYEKL. CDR3 size: 16 residues. With V trimmed by 0 bases and J by 4 bases, 7 bases remained unmatched. CDR3 sequence: CASSQDWTGPIYGYTF. CDR3 coding DNA: TGCGCCAGCAGCCAAGACTGGACAGGGCCAATCTATGGCTACACCTTC.

In this sample, this clone turned up a few times. The chain employs TRBV7-2 and TRBJ1-6; the D is unclear. Germline values: CDR1 SGHTA, CDR2 FQGNSA. Trimming took 2 bases from V and 9 from J, leaving 5 bases between them. The CDR3 is made up of 12 amino acids. The CDR3 bases are TGTGCCAGCAGCTTAATTCCTTCACCCCTCCACTTT. It yields the protein CASSLIPSPLHF.

The table lists this clone with a few counts. The chain joins TRBV19 to TRBJ2-2; unclear D gene. CDR1 LNHDA and CDR2 SQIVND come from the germline V gene (reference sequence). The CDR3 totals 13 residues. V lost 3 bases and J 6 bases, leaving 8 bases between the germline ends. The CDR3 sequence: CASSIKGPGELFF. Written as DNA, the CDR3 is TGTGCCAGTAGTATTAAAGGTCCCGGGGAGCTGTTTTTT.

This clone was observed a few times. The V gene is TRBV9, the J gene TRBJ1-1; D uncertain. Trimming removed 6 bases at V and 1 base at J, with 13 bases between. Germline lookup yields CDR1 SGDLS and CDR2 YYNGEE. The CDR3 totals 14 residues. The chain's CDR3 is CASTVGRTNTEAFF. The CDR3 coding sequence is TGTGCCAGCACCGTCGGCAGGACGAACACTGAAGCTTTCTTT.